The clone carrying this T cell receptor beta chain was picked up one time. No antigen is known for it. The sample comes from a study of T cell repertoires in cytomegalovirus infection. Study as a whole: Carrying CMV and the relevant HLA type showed in public TCR beta signatures. General study points: The study identified carriers of CMV plus the relevant HLA from cumulative public TCR beta family frequency. HLA-C-restricted CMV clonotypes gave the most frequent clonotype in two of eight donors.

TCRdb re-called the reads through MiXCR, storing one row per CDR3 protein. Here the sample spans hundreds of thousands of distinct CDR3 sequences, 8% to 9.5% being singletons. V trimming: 0 bases; J trimming: 6 bases; junction bases outside the gene matches: 1. This CDR3 comprises 16 residues. Germline CDR1 reads KGHDR; CDR2 reads SFDVKD. The sample consisted of PBMCs. The TCR was taken from a human donor in good health (CMV status not recorded). Some clones in this sample may be carry-over from other donors' samples. This sequence joins TRBV24-1 and TRBJ2-1; 13 bases agree with TRBD2. CDR3 DNA sequence: TGTGCCACCAGTGATTTGTGGACTAGCGGGAGCAATGAGCAGTTCTTC. Its protein is CATSDLWTSGSNEQFF.